The 2 T cell receptor beta chains below were found in one sample sequenced in a study of blood T cell repertoires in COVID-19. Profiling relied on immunoSEQ multiplex PCR, and the TCRdb table lists in-frame clones only, not all of them. This table holds roughly 500,000 clones, approximately 85% found once. The source material was peripheral blood. Source of these receptors: a human donor in a cohort sampled during active COVID-19.

The rearrangement uses TRBV5-6 and TRBJ1-5; possible D gene TRBD1, 6 bases. This CDR3 is built from 17 residues. The V end was cut by 0 bases, the J end by 4 bases, with 17 bases between. Germline V gene sequence: CDR1 SGHDT, CDR2 YYEEEE. This CDR3 reads CASSLGQATLINQPQHF. The CDR3 DNA is TGTGCCAGCAGCTTGGGACAGGCGACCCTGATAAATCAGCCCCAGCATTTT.

Concerning this clone: The same CDR3 can be traced to other DNA sequences in this sample. This sequence joins TRBV18 and TRBJ2-5; perhaps TRBD1 as D (6 bases). The V gene's germline CDR1 is KGHSH and CDR2 LQKENI. The CDR3 runs to 14 residues. V was cut by 3 bases and J by 1 base, with 9 bases left in between. CDR3 amino acids: CASSPGTPQETQYF. CDR3 DNA sequence: TGTGCCAGCTCACCCGGGACACCCCAAGAGACCCAGTACTTC.